The present T cell receptor beta chain was sequenced within a study of type 1 and type 2 diabetes patients. Findings and caveats of the study: Type 2 diabetes repertoires were more diverse than type 1 diabetes repertoires.

Amplification started from genomic DNA. A primer set of 30 forward and 13 reverse primers amplified the CDR3. TCRdb reprocessed the multiplex PCR reads with MiXCR, giving one entry per CDR3 protein. The data show 270,000 or so distinct CDR3 sequences, with roughly 50% seen just once and about 13% held by the top ten. Per germline, CDR1 SGHVS and CDR2 FQNEAQ. The CDR3 is 14 amino acids. Trimming took off 1 base at V and 3 bases at J, with 6 bases between the two ends. For this clonotype: Antigen unknown.

The material sequenced was peripheral blood mononuclear cells (PBMCs). The receptor comes from a man in his late teens or twenties with type 2 diabetes. The chain carries TRBV7-8 and TRBJ1-4; D is undetermined. The CDR3 reads CASSLGGANEKLFF. In DNA, the CDR3 is TGTGCCAGCAGCTTAGGGGGAGCTAATGAAAAACTGTTTTTT. The full variable domain, completed using reference TRBV7-8 and TRBJ1-4, is GAGVSQSPRYKVAKRGQDVALRCDPISGHVSLFWYQQALGQGPEFLTYFQNEAQLDKSGLPSDRFFAERPEGSVSTLKIQRTQQEDSAVYLCASSLGGANEKLFFGSGTQLSVL.